A single sample is the source of the 21 T cell receptor beta chains below, sequenced in a study of blood T cell repertoires in COVID-19. TCRdb's table, derived via immunoSEQ multiplex PCR, lists solely in-frame clones and lacks some. This table holds fewer than 250,000 clones, around four fifths found once. Sample: peripheral blood. The receptors come from a woman aged 60-70 years with active or convalescent COVID-19.

V is TRBV3-1 (or the pseudogene TRBV3-2) and J is TRBJ1-3; TRBD1 aligns across 7 bases. In germline, CDR1 is LGHDT, CDR2 YNNKEL (reference sequence). The CDR3 runs 14 residues. With V trimmed by 4 bases and J by 2 bases, 2 bases remained unmatched. CDR3 nucleotide sequence: TGTGCCAGCAGCCGACAGGGTACTGGAAACACCATATATTTT. As protein: CASSRQGTGNTIYF.

In this sample, this clone turned up once. This chain links TRBV7-9 with TRBJ2-1; 12 bases are a match to TRBD2. The V gene end was trimmed by 0 bases and the J gene end by 8 bases; junction bases not matched to a gene: 5. This CDR3 contains 16 residues. CDR1 and CDR2 (germline): SEHNR, FQNEAQ (reference sequence). In DNA, the CDR3 is TGTGCCAGCAGCTTAGCTCTAGCGGGAGGGCCCCATGAGCAGTTCTTC. This sequence encodes CASSLALAGGPHEQFF.

The gene calls are TRBV28 and TRBJ1-6; D is possibly TRBD1 (6 bases). The CDR3 has 14 amino acids. Trimming cost V 6 bases and J 4 bases, with 10 bases left between them. CDR1 and CDR2 (germline): MDHEN, SYDVKM. CDR3 nucleotide sequence: TGTGCCAGCAGGGAAGGACAGTATAATTCACCCCTCCACTTT. Translated, it gives CASREGQYNSPLHF.

A few counts support this clone. This chain links TRBV3-1 (or the pseudogene TRBV3-2) with TRBJ1-5; no clear D gene. Germline-derived CDR1 and CDR2 are LGHDT and YNNKEL (reference sequence). This CDR3 has 14 residues. Trimming left V 0 bases short and J 9 bases short, with 12 bases between. CDR3 loop: CASSQDPTNRPQHF. DNA of the CDR3: TGTGCCAGCAGCCAAGACCCCACTAATAGGCCCCAGCATTTT.

This sequence joins TRBV7-8 and TRBJ2-1; TRBD2 aligns across 13 bases. V shed 2 bases and J 7 bases; nucleotides not matched to a gene: 11. CDR1 SGHVS and CDR2 FQNEAQ come from the germline V gene. The CDR3 totals 18 residues. CDR3 sequence reads: CASSLRLAGGPTRNEQFF. CDR3 nucleotide sequence: TGTGCCAGCAGCTTAAGACTAGCGGGGGGCCCCACCCGAAATGAGCAGTTCTTC. Drawing the rest from reference TRBV7-8 and TRBJ2-1, the complete variable domain is GAGVSQSPRYKVAKRGQDVALRCDPISGHVSLFWYQQALGQGPEFLTYFQNEAQLDKSGLPSDRFFAERPEGSVSTLKIQRTQQEDSAVYLCASSLRLAGGPTRNEQFFGPGTRLTVL.

Only a few counts were recorded for this clone. The gene calls are TRBV6-4 and TRBJ2-1, with 8 bases fitting TRBD2. The CDR3 spans 15 residues. V lost 2 bases and J lost 5; bases outside the gene matches: 5. From germline, CDR1 is MRHNA and CDR2 SNTAGT. CDR3 DNA sequence: TGTGCCAGCAGTGACGGGACTAGGGGAGACAATGAGCAGTTCTTC. It yields the protein CASSDGTRGDNEQFF.

The chain carries TRBV29-1 and TRBJ2-2, with D unclear. The CDR3 has 13 amino acids. Trimming removed 8 bases from V and 5 bases from J, with 15 bases in between. Germline loops: CDR1 SQVTM, CDR2 ANQGSEA. CDR3 amino acids: CSSLEVGTGELFF. The CDR3, as DNA: TGCAGCTCCCTAGAGGTCGGGACCGGGGAGCTGTTTTTT.

The chain combines TRBV20-1 with TRBJ2-1, with D possibly matching TRBD2 (5 bases). Between the trimmed V and J ends, which lost 4 bases and 9 bases, there was a span of 10 bases. The CDR3 has 11 amino acids. CDR1 and CDR2 (germline): DFQATT, SNEGSKA (reference sequence). CDR3 protein: CSATLRGEQFF. The CDR3 region has the DNA TGCAGTGCTACGCTTCGGGGTGAGCAGTTCTTC.

This clone has a single count. This chain links TRBV9 with TRBJ1-2; D not resolved. The CDR3 loop spans 13 amino acids. V lost 0 bases, J lost 8 bases, and 11 bases lay in between. CDR1 is SGDLS, CDR2 YYNGEE, per germline. The CDR3 spells CASSVEDAWGYTF. DNA of the CDR3: TGTGCCAGCAGCGTAGAAGATGCGTGGGGCTACACCTTC.

A remark on this clone: A read error may explain this, as a much larger clone is one base away. The chain links TRBV29-1 to TRBJ1-2; D remains ambiguous. This CDR3 is 18 amino acids long. CDR1 is SQVTM, CDR2 ANQGSEA, per germline. CDR3 coding DNA: TGCAGCGTCGGTCTAGATTATGACTCCGGGGTTATTCACTATGACTACACCTTC. It specifies CSVGLDYDSGVIHYDYTF.

CDR3 nucleotide sequence: TGTGCCAGCAGCTACAGCCTTTCGGTTGGAAACACCATATATTTT. Translation: CASSYSLSVGNTIYF. The chain joins TRBV6-5 to TRBJ1-3; D remains unclear. This CDR3 spans 15 amino acids. With 6 bases removed from V and 3 bases from J, the gap between germline ends came to 15 bases. Germline CDR1 reads MNHEY; CDR2 reads SVGAGI.

The J gene is TRBJ2-1, the V gene TRBV11-2, with 8 nucleotides matching TRBD2. After removal of 1 base from V and 3 bases from J, the junction contained 2 bases not matched to a gene. CDR1 is SGHAT and CDR2 is FQNNGV in the germline V gene. This CDR3 spans 15 amino acids. The CDR3 reads CASSLGTSSYNEQFF. As DNA, the CDR3 is TGTGCCAGCAGCTTAGGGACTAGCAGCTACAATGAGCAGTTCTTC.

This clone has a handful of counts. The CDR3 DNA sequence: TGCGCCAGCAGCCAACTTGGCGGCGGGAGGCACACCGGGGAGCTGTTTTTT. Residues: CASSQLGGGRHTGELFF. The chain carries TRBV4-1 and TRBJ2-2, with 8 bases aligning to TRBD2. V lost 2 bases, J lost 3 bases, and 8 bases stayed unmatched. Germline V gene sequence: CDR1 MGHRA, CDR2 YSYEKL. CDR3 length equals 17 residues.

The chain carries TRBV19 and TRBJ2-3; 11 nucleotides agree with TRBD2. Per germline, CDR1 LNHDA and CDR2 SQIVND (reference sequence). Germline trimming cut 3 bases from V and 2 bases from J; bases unmatched to any gene: 4. The CDR3 sequence is 16 residues long. CDR3 region: CASSIIAGGNTDTQYF. The CDR3 DNA reads as TGTGCCAGTAGTATTATAGCGGGAGGGAACACAGATACGCAGTATTTT.

The chain employs TRBV9 and TRBJ2-3, with 9 bases lining up with TRBD2. CDR1 and CDR2 from the germline V gene are SGDLS and YYNGEE. Trimming removed 6 bases from V and 0 bases from J; junction bases left unmatched: 8. This CDR3 has 16 residues. Written as DNA, the CDR3 is TGTGCCAGCACCGAAGGACTAGCGCCTAGCACAGATACGCAGTATTTT. This codes for CASTEGLAPSTDTQYF.

V gene TRBV30 combines with J gene TRBJ2-3; D perhaps matches TRBD2 (6 bases). Germline-derived CDR1 and CDR2 are GTSNPN and SVGIG (reference sequence). V shed 1 base and J shed 3 bases, with 11 bases lying between them. This CDR3 contains 14 residues. The CDR3 nucleotides read TGTGCCTGGAGTGACCCCGGGAGAACAGATACGCAGTATTTT. This translates into CAWSDPGRTDTQYF.

The chain links TRBV19 to TRBJ1-5; 8 bases agree with TRBD1. The CDR3 contains 14 residues. The germline gives CDR1 LNHDA, CDR2 SQIVND (reference sequence). V trimming: 6 bases; J trimming: 5 bases; junction bases outside the gene matches: 6. The DNA of the CDR3 is TGTGCCAGTAGCTTGACAGGGGTCGATCAGCCCCAGCATTTT. Protein sequence: CASSLTGVDQPQHF.

The genes are TRBV3-1 (or the pseudogene TRBV3-2) and TRBJ1-2; the match to TRBD1 covers 9 bases. In germline, CDR1 is LGHDT, CDR2 YNNKEL (reference sequence). V trimming: 4 bases; J trimming: 8 bases; junction bases outside the gene matches: 17. The CDR3 is made up of 17 amino acids. The CDR3 sequence is CASSRTGERGRGEGYTF. Here the CDR3 DNA reads TGTGCCAGCAGCCGGACAGGGGAACGGGGAAGGGGGGAAGGCTACACCTTC.

This clone was picked up one time. The CDR3 is CASSRTDRNTEAFF. The CDR3 nucleotides are TGTGCCAGCAGCCGAACGGACAGGAACACTGAAGCTTTCTTT. V and J are TRBV4-2 and TRBJ1-1; maybe TRBD1 (6 bases). The CDR3 spans 14 residues. Germline CDR1 and CDR2: LGHNA and YNFKEQ. The V end lost 4 bases, the J end lost 1 base, and 10 bases lay between the germline ends.

This sequence joins TRBV10-3 and TRBJ1-6; tentative D call: TRBD1 (5 bases). Germline V gives CDR1 ENHRY, CDR2 SYGVKD. This CDR3 has 13 amino acids. V was trimmed by 7 bases and J by 8 bases, leaving 12 bases between them. Written as DNA, the CDR3 is TGTGCCATCAAGGGCAGGGTTGATTCACCCCTCCACTTT. Translation: CAIKGRVDSPLHF.

This clone was seen more than once but under ten times. Germline and junction disagree at one end, which may indicate a read error. The rearrangement uses TRBV9 and TRBJ1-2, with TRBD1 identical over 9 bases. This CDR3 region has 13 residues. Germline V CDR1 and CDR2: SGDLS, YYNGEE. CDR3 amino acids: CASSVRGTGYLNW. CDR3 coding DNA: TGTGCCAGCAGCGTACGAGGGACAGGGTACCTCAATTGG.